This TCR beta chain was profiled in a study of response to subunit inactivated influenza vaccine. There are a few counts of this clonotype. Antigen unknown. CDR1 and CDR2 (germline): DFQATT, SNEGSKA (reference sequence). There are 10 residues in the CDR3. TCRdb itself ran the RT-PCR reads through MiXCR, one entry per CDR3 protein. The table lists a few hundred thousand distinct CDR3 sequences, roughly a fifth of them singletons, with 10% in the top ten. Study-wide results and caveats: The authors suggested that every seasonal influenza vaccination recruits few new T cells.

Sample: PBMCs from blood, taken approximately 22 months after vaccination. This chain connects TRBV20-1 to TRBJ2-3; possibly TRBD2 for D (6 bases). This sequence originates from a man aged 50 to 69 who received an inactivated influenza vaccine. The CDR3 here is CTGAGDTQYF. The CDR3 DNA reads as TGCACCGGGGCGGGGGATACGCAGTATTTT.